This entry describes one T cell receptor beta chain. What it binds is unknown. The data are from a study of T-cell memory formation after mild COVID-19. Overall study results and limits: Of the contracting clones, CD4+ ones lay mainly in CM and EM, and CD8+ ones in EMRA.

The CDR3 consists of 15 residues. V was shortened by 6 bases and J by 0 bases, with 12 bases between the two germline ends. Germline V gene data show CDR1 as MGHRA and CDR2 as YSYEKL. The authors produced TCR alpha and TCR beta cDNA libraries with sample barcodes and UMIs by 5'RACE using constant-segment primers. TCRdb re-called the 5' RACE reads with MiXCR, one entry per CDR3 protein. The sample records roughly 480,000 distinct CDR3 sequences, roughly 25% being singletons. Material for sequencing was PBMCs or a T cell subset sorted from them (not recorded which). The source is an adult woman who had mild COVID-19 (a few samples of this study predate the infection). Cell type and time point are not known. The chain recombines TRBV4-1 with TRBJ1-3; D ambiguous. In nucleotides, the CDR3 is TGCGCCAGCAGTGAGCTATCCCTCTCTGGAAACACCATATATTTT. This sequence encodes CASSELSLSGNTIYF.